These 28 T cell receptor beta chains were sequenced from one sample in a study of identical twins. MiXCR, applied by TCRdb to the 5' RACE reads, yields one record per CDR3 protein. The data contain about 530,000 distinct CDR3 sequences, roughly 15% of them seen just once; the ten biggest clones take up roughly 0.46%. This same sample was also taken into another study, of yellow fever vaccine responses in identical twins.

The sample consisted of CD4+ T cells sorted from blood. These TCRs come from a woman aged 18 to 35 in good health.

This clonotype was recorded a few times. The J gene is TRBJ2-3, the V gene TRBV7-7; TRBD1 aligns across 7 bases. The CDR3 has 14 residues. Per germline, CDR1 SSHAT and CDR2 FNYEAQ (reference sequence). J was trimmed by 5 bases and V by 5 bases; bases with no gene match: 7. The CDR3: CASSSTGAGDTQYF. For the CDR3, the DNA is TGTGCCAGCAGCAGCACAGGGGCGGGAGATACGCAGTATTTT.

The V call is TRBV5-6, the J call TRBJ2-5; 8 nucleotides line up with TRBD2. The V gene end was trimmed by 1 base and the J gene end by 1 base; junction bases not matched to a gene: 12. Germline values: CDR1 SGHDT, CDR2 YYEEEE. This CDR3 spans 18 amino acids. The CDR3 protein is CASSLMVAGGPFQETQYF. The CDR3 region has the DNA TGTGCCAGCAGCTTGATGGTCGCGGGGGGCCCATTCCAAGAGACCCAGTACTTC.

This clonotype was counted at least ten times. The chain carries TRBV28 and TRBJ2-1; 9 nucleotides agree with TRBD1. After removal of 4 bases from V and 9 bases from J, the junction contained 10 bases not matched to a gene. Per the germline V gene, CDR1 is MDHEN and CDR2 is SYDVKM. The CDR3 loop spans 15 amino acids. The CDR3 DNA is TGTGCCAGCAGTTACCCGGGACAGGGTCGTTTTGAGCAGTTCTTC. Protein sequence: CASSYPGQGRFEQFF.

This clonotype was seen a few times. The rearrangement links TRBV7-2 to TRBJ2-3; the match to TRBD2 covers 7 bases. The CDR3 has 15 amino acids. V was clipped by 5 bases and J by 4 bases; unmatched bases: 9. CDR1 and CDR2 from the germline V gene are SGHTA and FQGNSA. The CDR3 is CASSRPGGGADTQYF. The CDR3 DNA follows: TGTGCCAGCAGCCGCCCCGGGGGAGGGGCAGATACGCAGTATTTT. Full variable domain (missing parts from reference TRBV7-2 and TRBJ2-3): GAGVSQSPSNKVTEKGKDVELRCDPISGHTALYWYRQSLGQGLEFLIYFQGNSAPDKSGLPSDRFSAERTGGSVSTLTIQRTQQEDSAVYLCASSRPGGGADTQYFGPGTRLTVL.

This clonotype was seen a handful of times. This rearrangement joins TRBV3-1 to TRBJ2-2; 11 nucleotides line up with TRBD2. CDR1 LGHDT and CDR2 YNNKEL come from the germline V gene (reference sequence). J lost 3 bases, V lost 4 bases, and 10 bases had no gene match. This CDR3 region has 18 residues. This chain's CDR3 is CASSPLTLAGGYTGELFF. The CDR3 DNA reads TGTGCCAGCAGCCCCCTCACGCTAGCGGGGGGCTACACCGGGGAGCTGTTTTTT.

This clonotype was detected only a few times. The chain joins TRBV28 to TRBJ2-5; D is ambiguous. Germline V CDR1 and CDR2: MDHEN, SYDVKM. V lost 6 bases and J 2 bases, leaving 16 bases between the germline ends. The CDR3 consists of 15 residues. As DNA, the CDR3 is TGTGCCAGCAGAGTGTCAGGCGGTAAGCAAGAGACCCAGTACTTC. It is translated as CASRVSGGKQETQYF.

The CDR3 region has the DNA TGTGCCAGCAGTGATGGCCCAGCTAGGACTGAAGCTTTCTTT. This codes for CASSDGPARTEAFF. This chain uses TRBV6-1 with TRBJ1-1; D remains ambiguous. V lost 3 bases and J 5 bases, leaving 13 bases between the germline ends. In germline, CDR1 is MNHNS, CDR2 SASEGT. The length of the CDR3 is 14 residues.

J is TRBJ1-1 and V is TRBV20-1; TRBD1 is a possible D gene (5 bases). CDR1 is DFQATT, CDR2 SNEGSKA, per germline (reference sequence). V lost 5 bases and J 3 bases, leaving 16 bases between the germline ends. This CDR3 has 14 amino acids. CDR3 nucleotide sequence: TGCAGTGCTCGAGGGGTTTCCTCGGACACTGAAGCTTTCTTT. It is translated as CSARGVSSDTEAFF.

This clonotype was seen only a few times. The chain carries TRBV5-1 and TRBJ2-7, with D possibly matching TRBD2 (5 bases). The CDR3 consists of 16 residues. Trimming left V 0 bases short and J 0 bases short, with 13 bases between. In germline, CDR1 is SGHRS, CDR2 YFSETQ. This chain's CDR3 is CASSLGERENSYEQYF. In DNA, the CDR3 is TGCGCCAGCAGCTTGGGGGAGAGAGAGAACTCCTACGAGCAGTACTTC.

This rearrangement joins TRBV28 to TRBJ2-1; the match to TRBD2 covers 10 bases. The CDR3 sequence is 16 residues long. V lost 5 bases to trimming and J lost 8 bases; unmatched junction nucleotides: 12. Germline CDR1 reads MDHEN; CDR2 reads SYDVKM. The DNA of the CDR3 is TGTGCCAGCAGTACCCCCAGCGGGAGGGCCCGTGATGAGCAGTTCTTC. Translation gives CASSTPSGRARDEQFF.

The rearrangement links TRBV12-3 or TRBV12-4 to TRBJ2-5, with 7 bases matching TRBD1. The CDR3 is made up of 17 amino acids. Unmatched junction bases numbered 12, after V lost 5 bases and J lost 0 bases. CDR3 sequence reads: CASSPPVGTDNQETQYF. CDR3 in DNA: TGTGCCAGCAGTCCCCCCGTCGGGACAGATAACCAAGAGACCCAGTACTTC.

This clonotype showed up just a few times. The V gene is TRBV12-3 or TRBV12-4, the J gene TRBJ1-4; TRBD1 might be the D (6 bases). The CDR3 contains 14 residues. The germline V and J ends were trimmed by 6 bases and 7 bases, with 15 bases remaining between them. CDR3 nucleotide sequence: TGTGCCAGCAGCCACAGGGTAGGGGGTGAAAAACTGTTTTTT. Translating it yields CASSHRVGGEKLFF.

This clonotype has just a few counts. V and J are TRBV11-2 and TRBJ2-3, with D unresolved. Germline V gives CDR1 SGHAT, CDR2 FQNNGV. V shed 5 bases and J shed 4 bases, with 13 bases lying between them. CDR3 length: 14 residues. The DNA of the CDR3 is TGTGCCAGCAGCCAGTCCAGTAGGGCAGATACGCAGTATTTT. Protein: CASSQSSRADTQYF.

This clonotype occurred a few times. The rearrangement links TRBV20-1 to TRBJ1-2; maybe TRBD1 (5 bases). The CDR3 covers 12 residues. Germline V CDR1 and CDR2: DFQATT, SNEGSKA (reference sequence). Trimming removed 8 bases at V and 7 bases at J, with 17 bases between. The chain's CDR3 is CSSFLGGIGYTF. The CDR3 nucleotides read TGCAGTTCGTTTCTCGGGGGGATTGGCTACACCTTC.

This clonotype was seen more than once but under ten times. The rearrangement uses TRBV20-1 and TRBJ1-5; the match to TRBD1 covers 8 bases. With 6 bases clipped from V and 4 bases from J, the junction kept 14 bases outside the gene matches. The CDR3 is 16 residues long. Germline-derived CDR1 and CDR2 are DFQATT and SNEGSKA (reference sequence). CDR3 residues: CSAKVPGQGGNQPQHF. For the CDR3, the DNA is TGCAGTGCAAAGGTGCCCGGACAGGGTGGTAATCAGCCCCAGCATTTT.

This chain joins TRBV6-1 and TRBJ1-2, with 9 bases fitting TRBD1. CDR1 and CDR2 from the germline V gene are MNHNS and SASEGT. V lost 5 bases, J lost 2 bases, and 9 bases stayed unmatched. CDR3 length equals 16 residues. The CDR3 DNA is TGTGCCAGCAGTCCCGACAGGGGGGGAACAAACTATGGCTACACCTTC. This translates into CASSPDRGGTNYGYTF.

This clonotype was observed a handful of times. The V call is TRBV3-1, the J call TRBJ1-1; the D is unclear. This CDR3 comprises 12 residues. The germline CDR1 and CDR2 sequences are LGHDT and YNNKEL (reference sequence). Between the trimmed V and J ends, which lost 2 bases and 11 bases, there was a span of 12 bases. CDR3 loop: CASSQWGIGAFF. CDR3 in DNA: TGTGCCAGCAGCCAATGGGGAATCGGGGCTTTCTTT.

As to this clonotype: Possible read error: a much larger clone is one base away. This chain links TRBV29-1 with TRBJ2-1; possibly TRBD2 for D (6 bases). Germline V gene lookup returns CDR1 SQVTM and CDR2 ANQGSEA. The CDR3 extends over 12 amino acids. DNA of the CDR3: TGCAGCGTTCAAGAGGGCAGGGACTCGCAGTTCTTC. Protein sequence: CSVQEGRDSQFF.

This CDR3 is CASLGLALKNEQFF. The CDR3 nucleotides read TGTGCCAGCCTCGGACTAGCTTTGAAAAATGAGCAGTTCTTC. The genes are TRBV28 and TRBJ2-1, with TRBD2 matching 8 bases. The germline V gene encodes CDR1 MDHEN and CDR2 SYDVKM. V shed 8 bases and J 7 bases; nucleotides not matched to a gene: 10. This CDR3 is 14 amino acids long.

This clonotype was detected a few times. As DNA, the CDR3 is TGTGCCAGCAGCTTCCAAGTTGGCACAGATACGCAGTATTTT. It specifies CASSFQVGTDTQYF. The V gene is TRBV5-8, the J gene TRBJ2-3, with no clear D. The CDR3 extends over 14 amino acids. The germline V gene has CDR1 SGHTS and CDR2 YDEGEE. Between the trimmed V and J ends, which lost 2 bases and 1 base, there was a span of 8 bases.

This clonotype has more than one count but fewer than ten. This chain links TRBV3-1 with TRBJ2-1; maybe TRBD2 (5 bases). V was cut by 5 bases and J by 0 bases, with 11 bases left in between. Germline CDR1 is LGHDT and CDR2 is YNNKEL (reference sequence). This CDR3 is 15 amino acids long. The CDR3 coding sequence is TGTGCCAGCAGCGGAGGCAAGGGCTCCTACAATGAGCAGTTCTTC. Residues: CASSGGKGSYNEQFF.

CDR3 loop: CASSRLRGRADTQYF. CDR3 DNA sequence: TGTGCCAGCAGTCGTCTTCGCGGGAGGGCAGATACGCAGTATTTT. This rearrangement joins TRBV11-3 to TRBJ2-3; TRBD2 matches 9 bases. The germline CDR1 and CDR2 sequences are SGHNT and YENEEA. The CDR3 totals 15 residues. Trimming cost V 6 bases and J 4 bases; bases outside gene matches: 8.

This chain connects TRBV5-5 to TRBJ2-7, with 8 bases lining up with TRBD1. The junction had 6 bases not matched to a gene; V was cut back by 4 bases and J by 6 bases. The V gene's germline CDR1 is SGHKS and CDR2 YYEKEE (reference sequence). The length of the CDR3 is 13 residues. The CDR3 spells CASSGGRGLEQYV. DNA of the CDR3: TGTGCCAGCAGCGGAGGCAGGGGGCTCGAGCAGTACGTC.

The rearrangement uses TRBV5-1 and TRBJ2-3, with 7 bases matching TRBD2. V was clipped by 4 bases and J by 6 bases; unmatched bases: 5. The CDR3 runs to 13 residues. The germline CDR1 and CDR2 sequences are SGHRS and YFSETQ. This CDR3 is CASSGGGRDTQYF. DNA for the CDR3: TGCGCCAGCAGCGGCGGGGGTCGGGATACGCAGTATTTT.

This clonotype was counted only a few times. The genes are TRBV29-1 and TRBJ2-5, with D perhaps assigned TRBD1 or TRBD2 (5 bases each). There are 13 residues in the CDR3. Germline values: CDR1 SQVTM, CDR2 ANQGSEA. V lost 7 bases and J 5 bases, leaving 17 bases between the germline ends. The CDR3 loop is CSGDVRGRETQYF. CDR3 DNA: TGCAGCGGAGATGTGAGGGGTAGGGAGACCCAGTACTTC.

There are a few counts of this clonotype. The CDR3 coding sequence is TGTGCCAGCAGCTTAACGACTAGTCTCTACAATGAGCAGTTCTTC. Translation gives CASSLTTSLYNEQFF. V gene TRBV7-9 combines with J gene TRBJ2-1; perhaps TRBD2 as D (6 bases). Germline V gene lookup returns CDR1 SEHNR and CDR2 FQNEAQ (reference sequence). V was cut by 2 bases and J by 3 bases, with 11 bases left in between. The CDR3 has 15 amino acids.

V gene TRBV3-1 combines with J gene TRBJ1-5, with D uncertain. The CDR3 runs to 14 residues. V dropped 0 bases and J dropped 6 bases, with 9 bases sitting between them. Germline V gene sequence: CDR1 LGHDT, CDR2 YNNKEL (reference sequence). CDR3 amino acids: CASSQDPRSQPQHF. The CDR3 DNA is TGTGCCAGCAGCCAAGACCCCCGTAGTCAGCCCCAGCATTTT.

This clonotype was observed a few times. This chain links TRBV27 with TRBJ2-1, with a weak D call TRBD2 (6 bases). CDR1 and CDR2 from the germline V gene are MNHEY and SMNVEV (reference sequence). The V and J ends lost 5 bases and 8 bases respectively, with 16 bases between them. The length of the CDR3 is 14 residues. The DNA of the CDR3 is TGTGCCAGCAGTCCTAGGGACTCCTTCTATGAGCAGTTCTTC. Translating it yields CASSPRDSFYEQFF.